Listed here are 7 T cell receptor beta chains from one sample, sequenced in a study of siplizumab effects on memory and regulatory T cells. This table comes from immunoSEQ multiplex PCR, and its TCRdb copy is limited to in-frame clones, with some not included. The profile shows approximately 58,000 clones, over 90% of them singletons. Sample: CD8+ T cells sorted from blood. Receptor source: a human donor in good health.

The chain joins TRBV7-2 to TRBJ2-3; 7 nucleotides agree with TRBD2. Unmatched junction bases numbered 6, after V lost 4 bases and J lost 5 bases. The CDR3 covers 14 residues. In germline, CDR1 is SGHTA, CDR2 FQGNSA. The CDR3 reads CASSSGIAGDTQYF. The CDR3 DNA follows: TGTGCCAGCAGCTCCGGAATAGCGGGAGATACGCAGTATTTT. The variable domain in full, with the rest retrieved from reference TRBV7-2 and TRBJ2-3, is GAGVSQSPSNKVTEKGKDVELRCDPISGHTALYWYRQSLGQGLEFLIYFQGNSAPDKSGLPSDRFSAERTGGSVSTLTIQRTQQEDSAVYLCASSSGIAGDTQYFGPGTRLTVL.

The chain couples TRBV6-4 to TRBJ2-1; 7 positions match TRBD2. Per the germline V gene, CDR1 is MRHNA and CDR2 is SNTAGT. The CDR3 has 14 residues. J lost 4 bases, V lost 0 bases, and 0 bases had no gene match. The DNA for the CDR3 is TGTGCCAGCAGTGACTCTAGCGGGTACAATGAGCAGTTCTTC. This sequence encodes CASSDSSGYNEQFF.

CDR3 sequence (DNA): TGTGCCAGTAGTATAGATGGCGGTGGAGGAGGGACAGATACGCAGTATTTT. Protein sequence: CASSIDGGGGGTDTQYF. This chain joins TRBV19 and TRBJ2-3, with D possibly being TRBD2 (6 bases). The germline gives CDR1 LNHDA, CDR2 SQIVND (reference sequence). This CDR3 is 17 amino acids long. V was trimmed by 0 bases and J by 3 bases, leaving 16 bases between them.

The V and J genes are TRBV5-6 and TRBJ1-4; tentative D call: TRBD1 (6 bases). V lost 4 bases and J 8 bases, leaving 15 bases between the germline ends. The germline gives CDR1 SGHDT, CDR2 YYEEEE. The CDR3 loop spans 14 amino acids. The CDR3 spells CASSPWGGREKLFF. DNA for the CDR3: TGTGCCAGCAGCCCCTGGGGGGGGCGGGAAAAACTGTTTTTT.

This chain links TRBV10-3 with TRBJ2-7; D is unclear. This CDR3 is 13 amino acids long. Trimming left V 3 bases short and J 5 bases short, with 11 bases between. Germline V gene lookup returns CDR1 ENHRY and CDR2 SYGVKD. The CDR3 loop reads CAISDYPVNEQYF. The CDR3 nucleotides are TGTGCCATCAGTGATTACCCCGTGAACGAGCAGTACTTC.

The rearrangement joins TRBV25-1 to TRBJ2-2; the D is unclear. The germline V gene has CDR1 MGHDK and CDR2 SYGVNS. The CDR3 sequence is 13 residues long. Trimming took off 4 bases at V and 0 bases at J, with 3 bases between the two ends. The CDR3 spells CASSVTNTGELFF. The CDR3, as DNA: TGTGCCAGCAGTGTAACGAACACCGGGGAGCTGTTTTTT.

The table lists this clone with a count of one. The CDR3 reads CASSVVGDGATDTQYF. The CDR3 DNA follows: TGTGCCAGCAGCGTAGTAGGGGACGGAGCCACAGATACGCAGTATTTT. The chain combines TRBV9 with TRBJ2-3; D assignment may be TRBD1 or TRBD2 (5 bases each). The CDR3 sequence is 16 residues long. Germline V gives CDR1 SGDLS, CDR2 YYNGEE. Between the trimmed V and J ends, which lost 0 bases and 2 bases, there was a span of 13 bases.